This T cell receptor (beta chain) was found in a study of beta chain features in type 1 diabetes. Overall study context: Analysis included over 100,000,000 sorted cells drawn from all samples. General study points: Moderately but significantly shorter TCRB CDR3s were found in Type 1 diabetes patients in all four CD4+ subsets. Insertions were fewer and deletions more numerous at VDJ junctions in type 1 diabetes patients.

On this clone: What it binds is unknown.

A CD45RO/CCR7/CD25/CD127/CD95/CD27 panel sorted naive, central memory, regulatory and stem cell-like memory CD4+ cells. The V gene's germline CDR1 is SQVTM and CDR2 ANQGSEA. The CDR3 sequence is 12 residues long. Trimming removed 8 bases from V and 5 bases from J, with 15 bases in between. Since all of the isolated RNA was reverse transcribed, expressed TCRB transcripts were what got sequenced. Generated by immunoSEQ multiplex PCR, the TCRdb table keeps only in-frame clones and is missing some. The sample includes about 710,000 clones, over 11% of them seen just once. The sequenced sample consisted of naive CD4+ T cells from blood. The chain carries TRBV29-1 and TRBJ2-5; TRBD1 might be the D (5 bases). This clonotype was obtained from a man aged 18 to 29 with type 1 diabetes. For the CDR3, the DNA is TGCAGCTTCAGGGCAGGTGGGGAGACCCAGTACTTC. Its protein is CSFRAGGETQYF.